These 23 T cell receptor beta chains were all obtained from the same sample, sequenced in a study of cytomegalovirus exposure and HLA in healthy donors (dated by TCRdb to the late 2010s). Library creation used the immunoSEQ multiplex PCR assay. For the multiplex PCR, a mixture combining 60 forward primers for TCR Vbeta segments and 13 reverse primers for TCR Jbeta segments was used. Here the immuneACCESS table is served through TCRdb, limited to in-frame sequences with V and J called. Missing clones are a known gap in these copies; in checked studies unresolved V genes cover under half, and the rest lacks a known reason. Across this sample there are 130,000 or so clones, with roughly 82% seen only once. The ten largest clones represent roughly 6% of the sample. Sequences were obtained from PBMCs. These receptors were taken from a man between 18 and 29 years old in good health and CMV-seropositive.

The chain carries TRBV28 and TRBJ1-5, with a tentative D call TRBD1 (5 bases). The CDR3 is made up of 16 amino acids. Germline V CDR1 and CDR2: MDHEN, SYDVKM. V was cut by 1 base and J by 2 bases, with 12 bases left in between. The CDR3 DNA reads as TGTGCCAGCAGTTTATTCCCCAGGGAGGGCAATCAGCCCCAGCATTTT. Translated, it gives CASSLFPREGNQPQHF.

The chain employs TRBV28 and TRBJ1-3, with 9 bases fitting TRBD1. V shed 4 bases, J shed 5 bases, and the junction held 6 bases outside the gene matches. CDR1 and CDR2 from the germline V gene are MDHEN and SYDVKM. This CDR3 region has 15 residues. Here the CDR3 DNA reads TGTGCCAGCAGTTGGGGACAGGGTCTTCGAAACACCATATATTTT. The encoded protein is CASSWGQGLRNTIYF.

The chain recombines TRBV7-2 with TRBJ2-3; D possibly corresponds to TRBD2 (6 bases). Germline lookup yields CDR1 SGHTA and CDR2 FQGNSA. Trimming stripped 4 bases from V and 6 bases from J, with 17 bases between. This CDR3 spans 15 amino acids. The chain's CDR3 is CASSSLTRLVDTQYF. The CDR3 DNA reads TGTGCCAGCAGCTCGCTGACACGACTAGTGGATACGCAGTATTTT.

This chain uses TRBV5-1 with TRBJ2-7; D possibly corresponds to TRBD1 (6 bases). Germline assignment: CDR1 SGHRS and CDR2 YFSETQ. This CDR3 has 15 residues. Trimming stripped 0 bases from V and 0 bases from J, with 10 bases between. The CDR3 region has the DNA TGCGCCAGCAGCTTGGCCAGGGGTATCTCCTACGAGCAGTACTTC. It is translated as CASSLARGISYEQYF.

This clone was seen a handful of times. This chain joins TRBV6-5 and TRBJ2-2; TRBD1 is a possible D gene (6 bases). The ends were cut back, 6 bases at V and 7 bases at J, with 9 bases in the middle. This CDR3 region has 12 residues. Germline CDR1 and CDR2: MNHEY and SVGAGI. CDR3 sequence: CASRPGVGELFF. DNA for the CDR3: TGTGCCAGCAGACCAGGGGTCGGGGAGCTGTTTTTT.

This chain connects TRBV5-1 to TRBJ2-1; TRBD2 matches at 8 bases. The CDR3 is 16 amino acids. Germline lookup yields CDR1 SGHRS and CDR2 YFSETQ. With 2 bases clipped from V and 5 bases from J, the junction kept 9 bases outside the gene matches. CDR3: CASSLSTSGPHNEQFF. CDR3 sequence (DNA): TGCGCCAGCAGCTTATCTACTAGCGGCCCCCACAATGAGCAGTTCTTC.

The chain links TRBV6-6 to TRBJ2-3; TRBD2 is a possible D gene (5 bases). Trimming took off 5 bases at V and 1 base at J, with 10 bases between the two ends. CDR3 length: 14 amino acids. Germline CDR1 reads MNHNY; CDR2 reads SVGAGI (reference sequence). The DNA for the CDR3 is TGTGCCAGCAGTAAGCGGACTGGCACAGATACGCAGTATTTT. Translated, it gives CASSKRTGTDTQYF.

The gene calls are TRBV19 and TRBJ2-5, with 8 bases identical to TRBD2. This CDR3 has 16 amino acids. The trim removed 3 bases at V and 5 bases at J, leaving 11 bases unmatched. CDR1 and CDR2 from the germline V gene are LNHDA and SQIVND (reference sequence). Here the CDR3 reads CASSIGGRGGYETQYF. CDR3 nucleotides: TGTGCCAGTAGTATTGGGGGTCGGGGGGGTTACGAGACCCAGTACTTC.

In its sample, this clone was seen a few times. The genes are TRBV11-3 and TRBJ2-3; no reliable D call. The CDR3 is made up of 14 amino acids. In germline, CDR1 is SGHNT, CDR2 YENEEA. The germline V and J ends were trimmed by 3 bases and 0 bases, with 7 bases remaining between them. As DNA, the CDR3 is TGTGCCAGCAGCTTCTACCGAAGCACAGATACGCAGTATTTT. Protein product: CASSFYRSTDTQYF.

The gene calls are TRBV20-1 and TRBJ1-2; weak D call: TRBD1 (5 bases). The CDR3 loop spans 11 amino acids. Per the germline V gene, CDR1 is DFQATT and CDR2 is SNEGSKA (reference sequence). In nucleotides, the CDR3 is TGCATTGGGGCGGCTAACTATGGCTACACCTTC. Amino acids: CIGAANYGYTF.

The V call is TRBV5-1, the J call TRBJ2-5; D not certain. Trimming removed 2 bases from V and 2 bases from J, with 4 bases in between. The CDR3 spans 12 residues. Germline values: CDR1 SGHRS, CDR2 YFSETQ. In DNA, the CDR3 is TGCGCCAGCAGCTTTTCTCAAGAGACCCAGTACTTC. Encoded protein: CASSFSQETQYF.

The V call is TRBV29-1, the J call TRBJ1-1; D is possibly TRBD1 (6 bases). CDR1 and CDR2 from the germline V gene are SQVTM and ANQGSEA. CDR3 size: 11 residues. Between the trimmed V and J ends, which lost 6 bases and 8 bases, there was a span of 13 bases. The CDR3 sequence: CSVRGLREAFF. CDR3 DNA: TGCAGCGTCAGGGGTTTACGGGAAGCTTTCTTT. Using reference TRBV29-1 and TRBJ1-1 for the parts outside the CDR3, the full variable domain is SAVISQKPSRDICQRGTSLTIQCQVDSQVTMMFWYRQQPGQSLTLIATANQGSEATYESGFVIDKFPISRPNLTFSTLTVSNMSPEDSSIYLCSVRGLREAFFGQGTRLTVV.

The chain employs TRBV28 and TRBJ2-7; TRBD1 might be the D (5 bases). Germline V gene lookup returns CDR1 MDHEN and CDR2 SYDVKM. V dropped 3 bases and J dropped 3 bases, with 9 bases sitting between them. The CDR3 has 13 amino acids. The CDR3 region is CASSLAGNYEQYF. DNA of the CDR3: TGTGCCAGCAGTTTGGCAGGGAACTACGAGCAGTACTTC.

V gene TRBV2 combines with J gene TRBJ2-2; possibly TRBD1 for D (6 bases). Germline V gene sequence: CDR1 SNHLY, CDR2 FYNNEI. V was cut by 7 bases and J by 1 base, with 7 bases left in between. The CDR3 runs 13 residues. The DNA of the CDR3 is TGTGCCAGCAAGGGGGAGAACACCGGGGAGCTGTTTTTT. This encodes CASKGENTGELFF.

J is TRBJ2-7 and V is TRBV27, with TRBD2 matching 8 bases. The CDR3 spans 17 residues. The germline V gene has CDR1 MNHEY and CDR2 SMNVEV (reference sequence). V shed 6 bases and J 2 bases; nucleotides not matched to a gene: 15. CDR3 region: CASSGRAAKGGPYEQYF. CDR3 coding DNA: TGTGCCAGCAGCGGGAGGGCGGCGAAGGGTGGCCCCTACGAGCAGTACTTC.

This clone was picked up a small number of times. The V call is TRBV28, the J call TRBJ1-5; D not resolved. Germline V lookup: CDR1 MDHEN, CDR2 SYDVKM. V shed 7 bases and J shed 0 bases, with 19 bases lying between them. This CDR3 contains 17 residues. The CDR3 nucleotides are TGTGCCAGCAAGGAGGGTGGCTATTCGGATAGCAATCAGCCCCAGCATTTT. The encoded protein is CASKEGGYSDSNQPQHF.

The gene calls are TRBV6-5 and TRBJ1-3, with TRBD1 matching 7 bases. The CDR3 is made up of 15 amino acids. Germline CDR1 MNHEY, CDR2 SVGAGI. Trimming removed 4 bases from V and 8 bases from J; junction bases left unmatched: 11. CDR3 nucleotides: TGTGCCAGCAGTTTAACCTCAGGGACAGACGACACCATATATTTT. Translation: CASSLTSGTDDTIYF.

This clone was seen just once. The chain is built from TRBV19 and TRBJ1-6; D is unresolved. Trimming removed 9 bases at V and 7 bases at J, with 13 bases between. Germline V CDR1 and CDR2: LNHDA, SQIVND (reference sequence). The CDR3 totals 13 residues. CDR3 in amino acids: CASTREWNSPLHF. CDR3 DNA sequence: TGTGCCAGCACCCGGGAATGGAATTCACCCCTCCACTTT.

This chain connects TRBV27 to TRBJ1-1; the match to TRBD1 covers 7 bases. Germline-derived CDR1 and CDR2 are MNHEY and SMNVEV (reference sequence). This CDR3 spans 12 amino acids. With V trimmed by 8 bases and J by 3 bases, 3 bases remained unmatched. CDR3 bases: TGTGCCAGCGGGGACAGATACACTGAAGCTTTCTTT. Protein product: CASGDRYTEAFF.

The chain is built from TRBV7-6 and TRBJ2-1, with TRBD1 identical over 7 bases. After removal of 1 base from V and 4 bases from J, the junction contained 10 bases not matched to a gene. The CDR3 spans 17 residues. Germline CDR1 and CDR2: SGHVS and FNYEAQ. CDR3 sequence reads: CASSLVPEGTEYNEQFF. CDR3 sequence (DNA): TGTGCCAGCAGCTTAGTACCTGAAGGGACAGAGTACAATGAGCAGTTCTTC. Using reference TRBV7-6 and TRBJ2-1 for the parts outside the CDR3, the full variable domain is GAGVSQSPRYKVTKRGQDVALRCDPISGHVSLYWYRQALGQGPEFLTYFNYEAQQDKSGLPNDRFSAERPEGSISTLTIQRTEQRDSAMYRCASSLVPEGTEYNEQFFGPGTRLTVL.

This chain's CDR3 is CASSEDMGAGNTIYF. The CDR3 DNA reads as TGTGCCAGCAGTGAAGATATGGGAGCTGGAAACACCATATATTTT. This sequence joins TRBV6-1 and TRBJ1-3; D is undetermined. V gave up 1 base and J gave up 2 bases, with 9 bases separating them. The V gene's germline CDR1 is MNHNS and CDR2 SASEGT. The CDR3 totals 15 residues.

This chain links TRBV29-1 with TRBJ1-2; no firm D call. This CDR3 comprises 12 residues. V lost 3 bases, J lost 0 bases, and 5 bases lay in between. Germline assignment: CDR1 SQVTM and CDR2 ANQGSEA. CDR3 protein: CSVDPTNYGYTF. DNA of the CDR3: TGCAGCGTTGACCCTACTAACTATGGCTACACCTTC.

The sample holds a few counts of this clone. The chain couples TRBV25-1 to TRBJ1-1, with D unresolved. V dropped 1 base and J dropped 4 bases, with 10 bases sitting between them. This CDR3 is 14 amino acids long. Germline CDR1 reads MGHDK; CDR2 reads SYGVNS. The CDR3 DNA reads TGTGCCAGCAGTGAATTAGGCAGGCCCACTGAAGCTTTCTTT. Translated: CASSELGRPTEAFF. The full variable domain, with the rest looked up from reference TRBV25-1 and TRBJ1-1, is EADIYQTPRYLVIGTGKKITLECSQTMGHDKMYWYQQDPGMELHLIHYSYGVNSTEKGDLSSESTVSRIRTEHFPLTLESARPSHTSQYLCASSELGRPTEAFFGQGTRLTVV.